The 28 T cell receptor beta chains presented below share a single source sample, sequenced in a study of a mutant IDH1 vaccine in newly diagnosed glioma. Time point in this sample: week 5, during vaccination. Vaccination comprised doses that each held 300 ug of mutant IDH1 20-mer peptide, plus topical imiquimod. No antigen has been assigned to these receptors. The method was immunoSEQ multiplex PCR; TCRdb's version includes in-frame clones alone and lacks a portion of them. Here the sample spans around 42,000 clones, approximately 83% being singletons. Sample: PBMCs, taken from a glioma patient whose treatment included an IDH1 peptide vaccine. The receptors were gathered from a man aged 35-49 years with glioma.

The genes are TRBV5-1 and TRBJ2-1; D assignment may be TRBD1 or TRBD2 (5 bases each). V lost 1 base, J lost 6 bases, and 14 bases lay in between. Germline V gene sequence: CDR1 SGHRS, CDR2 YFSETQ. CDR3 length: 15 amino acids. The CDR3: CASSLRGASSNEQFF. The CDR3, as DNA: TGCGCCAGCAGCTTGCGAGGGGCCTCTAGCAATGAGCAGTTCTTC.

The V gene is TRBV6-5, the J gene TRBJ2-7, with D possibly TRBD1 on 5 matching bases. The V end was cut by 6 bases, the J end by 4 bases, with 13 bases between. The CDR3 sequence is 13 residues long. Germline values: CDR1 MNHEY, CDR2 SVGAGI. The CDR3 loop is CASRLQAWYEQYF. The CDR3 nucleotides read TGTGCCAGCAGGCTACAGGCTTGGTACGAGCAGTACTTC.

This sequence joins TRBV4-1 and TRBJ2-3; 8 nucleotides align to TRBD2. Germline CDR1 is MGHRA and CDR2 is YSYEKL. V was clipped by 1 base and J by 10 bases; unmatched bases: 13. The CDR3 has 16 amino acids. Here the CDR3 DNA reads TGCGCCAGCAGCCAAGTCCCTCCAAGCCAGCGGGAGCCGCAGTATTTT. Its protein product is CASSQVPPSQREPQYF.

V and J are TRBV7-3 and TRBJ1-2, with D unclear. The CDR3 consists of 13 residues. Germline-derived CDR1 and CDR2 are SGHTA and FQGTGA. Trimming removed 2 bases at V and 8 bases at J, with 12 bases between. Here the CDR3 reads CASSLGPGRGYTF. The CDR3 DNA reads as TGTGCCAGCAGCTTAGGTCCAGGTCGGGGCTACACCTTC.

This chain uses TRBV9 with TRBJ2-3; the D is unclear. This CDR3 contains 14 residues. The V gene's germline CDR1 is SGDLS and CDR2 YYNGEE. V dropped 1 base and J dropped 0 bases, with 6 bases sitting between them. Written as DNA, the CDR3 is TGTGCCAGCAGCGTACGTCCTAGCACAGATACGCAGTATTTT. Encoded protein: CASSVRPSTDTQYF.

This chain connects TRBV27 to TRBJ2-7; no clear D. V was clipped by 5 bases and J by 7 bases, with 15 bases between them. This CDR3 has 13 amino acids. Germline V CDR1 and CDR2: MNHEY, SMNVEV (reference sequence). CDR3 bases: TGTGCCAGCAGTCCGGTGGGTGCGGAAGAGCAGTACTTC. This codes for CASSPVGAEEQYF.

The chain uses TRBV7-2 and TRBJ2-5, with 11 bases matching TRBD2. CDR1 is SGHTA, CDR2 FQGNSA, per germline. This CDR3 has 16 residues. V lost 5 bases and J lost 2; bases outside the gene matches: 7. CDR3 in DNA: TGTGCCAGCAGCACACTAGCGGGAGTAAGGCAAGAGACCCAGTACTTC. This gives the protein CASSTLAGVRQETQYF. The full variable domain, rest sourced from reference TRBV7-2 and TRBJ2-5, is GAGVSQSPSNKVTEKGKDVELRCDPISGHTALYWYRQSLGQGLEFLIYFQGNSAPDKSGLPSDRFSAERTGGSVSTLTIQRTQQEDSAVYLCASSTLAGVRQETQYFGPGTRLLVL.

The chain recombines TRBV7-9 with TRBJ2-7; the D gene is possibly TRBD2 (7 bases). The CDR3 length is 14 residues. Deletions cut 5 bases from V and 0 bases from J, with 11 bases between. Germline CDR1 SEHNR, CDR2 FQNEAQ (reference sequence). CDR3 nucleotide sequence: TGTGCCAGCAGCCAAGGGGGGGCCTCCTACGAGCAGTACTTC. This sequence encodes CASSQGGASYEQYF.

The chain combines TRBV27 with TRBJ2-3; D gene unclear. CDR1 is MNHEY and CDR2 is SMNVEV in the germline V gene (reference sequence). Between the trimmed V and J ends, which lost 6 bases and 0 bases, there was a span of 7 bases. This CDR3 comprises 13 residues. CDR3 in amino acids: CASSRLSTDTQYF. CDR3 bases: TGTGCCAGCAGCAGACTTAGCACAGATACGCAGTATTTT.

V usage is TRBV7-9 and J usage is TRBJ2-5; no reliable D call. V was pared by 5 bases and J by 1 base, with 11 bases between. Germline-derived CDR1 and CDR2 are SEHNR and FQNEAQ (reference sequence). The CDR3 runs 14 residues. The CDR3 loop is CASSHDTLQETQYF. The CDR3 nucleotides read TGTGCCAGCAGCCACGACACCCTCCAAGAGACCCAGTACTTC.

In its sample, this clone was seen a few times. V is TRBV5-1 and J is TRBJ1-1, with a tentative D call TRBD1 (5 bases). V gave up 1 base and J gave up 6 bases, with 13 bases separating them. Germline CDR1 and CDR2: SGHRS and YFSETQ. This CDR3 is built from 14 residues. The CDR3, as DNA: TGCGCCAGCAGCTTGATTGTCGCGGGGGCTGAAGCTTTCTTT. The encoded protein is CASSLIVAGAEAFF. The full variable domain, in which reference TRBV5-1 and TRBJ1-1 provide the parts outside the CDR3, is KAGVTQTPRYLIKTRGQQVTLSCSPISGHRSVSWYQQTPGQGLQFLFEYFSETQRNKGNFPGRFSGRQFSNSRSEMNVSTLELGDSALYLCASSLIVAGAEAFFGQGTRLTVV.

The rearrangement links TRBV10-3 to TRBJ1-1, with TRBD1 matching over 7 bases. V shed 8 bases and J 1 base; nucleotides not matched to a gene: 4. The CDR3 runs to 13 residues. The germline CDR1 and CDR2 sequences are ENHRY and SYGVKD. Here the CDR3 reads CAISTGQNTEAFF. CDR3 bases: TGTGCCATCTCGACAGGGCAGAACACTGAAGCTTTCTTT.

The chain has TRBV12-5 and TRBJ1-1; 7 bases line up with TRBD1. The CDR3 is 14 amino acids. The ends lost 6 bases at V and 0 bases at J; junction bases unmatched: 4. Germline V gene data show CDR1 as LGHNT and CDR2 as FRNRAP. CDR3 in amino acids: CASGTGTVNTEAFF. CDR3 DNA sequence: TGTGCTAGTGGAACCGGGACAGTGAACACTGAAGCTTTCTTT.

This clone was counted only a few times. The V and J genes are TRBV6-6 and TRBJ2-7, with TRBD1 matching over 11 bases. Trimming cost V 7 bases and J 2 bases; bases outside gene matches: 7. This CDR3 region has 15 residues. CDR1 and CDR2 (germline): MNHNY, SVGAGI (reference sequence). As DNA, the CDR3 is TGTGCCAGCACCCCTCGGGACAGGGGGACCTACGAGCAGTACTTC. Protein product: CASTPRDRGTYEQYF.

This clone qualifies as medium-sized. V is TRBV9 and J is TRBJ2-1, with D perhaps matching TRBD2 (5 bases). CDR1 and CDR2 (germline): SGDLS, YYNGEE. V dropped 0 bases and J dropped 5 bases, with 15 bases sitting between them. This CDR3 spans 16 amino acids. The CDR3, as DNA: TGTGCCAGCAGCGTAGCTCTCGGGAAGAACGACAATGAGCAGTTCTTC. Amino acids: CASSVALGKNDNEQFF.

The V gene is TRBV27, the J gene TRBJ2-7; 8 bases are shared with TRBD1. The CDR3 spans 15 residues. V lost 4 bases, J lost 0 bases, and 5 bases stayed unmatched. Germline V lookup: CDR1 MNHEY, CDR2 SMNVEV (reference sequence). For the CDR3, the DNA is TGTGCCAGCAGTTCTCGGACAGGGAGCTCCTACGAGCAGTACTTC. Translation: CASSSRTGSSYEQYF.

The chain links TRBV12-5 to TRBJ2-7, with 9 positions matching TRBD1. V shed 7 bases and J 3 bases; nucleotides not matched to a gene: 7. Germline V lookup: CDR1 LGHNT, CDR2 FRNRAP. This CDR3 has 14 amino acids. CDR3 in amino acids: CASEKQGADYEQYF. The CDR3 DNA follows: TGTGCTAGTGAAAAACAGGGGGCGGACTACGAGCAGTACTTC. The complete variable domain, with remaining parts taken from reference TRBV12-5 and TRBJ2-7, reads DARVTQTPRHKVTEMGQEVTMRCQPILGHNTVFWYRQTMMQGLELLAYFRNRAPLDDSGMPKDRFSAEMPDATLATLKIQPSEPRDSAVYFCASEKQGADYEQYFGPGTRLTVT.

V usage is TRBV28 and J usage is TRBJ2-1; 7 nucleotides match TRBD2. The length of the CDR3 is 19 residues. V shed 2 bases and J 0 bases; nucleotides not matched to a gene: 13. Germline-derived CDR1 and CDR2 are MDHEN and SYDVKM. The DNA of the CDR3 is TGTGCCAGCAGTTTAGGGGAGGGCCCCTTATCTCACTCCTACAATGAGCAGTTCTTC. Its protein is CASSLGEGPLSHSYNEQFF.

The rearrangement joins TRBV19 to TRBJ2-7; the match to TRBD2 covers 8 bases. V trimming: 3 bases; J trimming: 4 bases; junction bases outside the gene matches: 8. CDR3 length equals 15 residues. The germline CDR1 and CDR2 sequences are LNHDA and SQIVND (reference sequence). This CDR3 is CASSMLGAGAYEQYF. The CDR3, as DNA: TGTGCCAGTAGTATGCTCGGAGCGGGAGCGTACGAGCAGTACTTC.

This chain uses TRBV19 with TRBJ1-5; D remains ambiguous. Germline CDR1 LNHDA, CDR2 SQIVND (reference sequence). Trimming took 2 bases from V and 4 from J, leaving 9 bases between them. The CDR3 has 14 amino acids. The CDR3, as DNA: TGTGCCAGTAGTATACGGTCCGCAAATCAGCCCCAGCATTTT. It yields the protein CASSIRSANQPQHF. Full variable domain (rest looked up from reference TRBV19 and TRBJ1-5): DGGITQSPKYLFRKEGQNVTLSCEQNLNHDAMYWYRQDPGQGLRLIYYSQIVNDFQKGDIAEGYSVSREKKESFPLTVTSAQKNPTAFYLCASSIRSANQPQHFGDGTRLSIL.

This chain connects TRBV2 to TRBJ1-2; D not resolved. The germline V gene encodes CDR1 SNHLY and CDR2 FYNNEI. The CDR3 covers 13 residues. V dropped 6 bases and J dropped 6 bases, with 14 bases sitting between them. The CDR3 DNA is TGTGCCAGCAGCGGCTCCTGGATTGATGGCTACACCTTC. It yields the protein CASSGSWIDGYTF.

The rearrangement links TRBV7-9 to TRBJ1-5; the D is unclear. The V gene's germline CDR1 is SEHNR and CDR2 FQNEAQ (reference sequence). The CDR3 runs to 12 residues. V shed 1 base and J shed 4 bases, with 2 bases lying between them. Here the CDR3 reads CASSLDNQPQHF. The CDR3 DNA reads as TGTGCCAGCAGCTTAGATAATCAGCCCCAGCATTTT. Full variable domain (outside the CDR3, taken from reference TRBV7-9 and TRBJ1-5): DTGVSQNPRHKITKRGQNVTFRCDPISEHNRLYWYRQTLGQGPEFLTYFQNEAQLEKSRLLSDRFSAERPKGSFSTLEIQRTEQGDSAMYLCASSLDNQPQHFGDGTRLSIL.

CDR3 DNA sequence: TGCGCCAGCAGCTTGCAGAGCTCCTACGAGCAGTACTTC. Protein: CASSLQSSYEQYF. V is TRBV5-1 and J is TRBJ2-7, with unresolved D. The CDR3 has 13 residues. The germline gives CDR1 SGHRS, CDR2 YFSETQ. With 1 base removed from V and 0 bases from J, the gap between germline ends came to 5 bases.

This clone occurred once. The chain couples TRBV28 to TRBJ1-2, with D possibly matching TRBD1 (6 bases). V lost 7 bases to trimming and J lost 1 base, with 16 bases between them. Germline V CDR1 and CDR2: MDHEN, SYDVKM. The CDR3 runs to 15 residues. The CDR3 is CASTGELWVNYGYTF. The DNA for the CDR3 is TGTGCCAGCACAGGGGAACTTTGGGTTAACTATGGCTACACCTTC.

This clone was observed once. The rearrangement uses TRBV15 and TRBJ1-2, with 9 bases identical to TRBD1. CDR1 and CDR2 (germline): LNHNV, YYDKDF (reference sequence). The CDR3 covers 16 residues. V lost 4 bases, J lost 5 bases, and 11 bases stayed unmatched. The CDR3, as DNA: TGTGCCACCAGCAATAGCTACACAGGGGGCGGTTATGGCTACACCTTC. Translating it yields CATSNSYTGGGYGYTF.

The rearrangement uses TRBV10-2 and TRBJ2-1; D is uncertain. Per the germline V gene, CDR1 is WSHSY and CDR2 is SAAADI. This CDR3 is 14 amino acids long. V lost 8 bases, J lost 7 bases, and 18 bases lay in between. The CDR3 DNA reads TGCGCCAGCCTTCAACCCTTGGCTGGAAATGAGCAGTTCTTC. Protein sequence: CASLQPLAGNEQFF.

V and J are TRBV18 and TRBJ1-2; 8 bases match TRBD1. V lost 4 bases and J lost 8; bases outside the gene matches: 3. There are 12 residues in the CDR3. Germline V CDR1 and CDR2: KGHSH, LQKENI. Here the CDR3 DNA reads TGTGCCAGCTCACAGGACAGGGACGGCTACACCTTC. Its protein product is CASSQDRDGYTF.

The rearrangement joins TRBV5-1 to TRBJ2-7; no firm D call. The CDR3 totals 18 residues. Germline CDR1 SGHRS, CDR2 YFSETQ. Trimming shortened V by 2 bases and J by 2 bases, and 23 bases separated the two germline ends. The CDR3 coding sequence is TGCGCCAGCAGCTTCCCCCGAGAGGCAGGCCTGACCCCCTACGAGCAGTACTTC. Protein sequence: CASSFPREAGLTPYEQYF.